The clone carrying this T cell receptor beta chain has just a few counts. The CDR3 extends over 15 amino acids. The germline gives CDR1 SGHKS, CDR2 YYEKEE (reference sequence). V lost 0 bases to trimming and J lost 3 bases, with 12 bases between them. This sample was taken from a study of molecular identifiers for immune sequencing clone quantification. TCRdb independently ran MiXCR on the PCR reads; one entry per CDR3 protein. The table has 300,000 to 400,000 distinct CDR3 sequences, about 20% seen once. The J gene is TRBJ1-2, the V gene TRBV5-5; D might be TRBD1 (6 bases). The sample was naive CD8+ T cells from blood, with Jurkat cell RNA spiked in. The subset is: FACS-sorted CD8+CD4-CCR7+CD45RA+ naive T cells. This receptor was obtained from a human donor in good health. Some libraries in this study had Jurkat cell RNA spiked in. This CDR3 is CASSLGIGQYYGYTF. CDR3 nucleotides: TGTGCCAGCAGCTTGGGTATTGGACAGTACTATGGCTACACCTTC.